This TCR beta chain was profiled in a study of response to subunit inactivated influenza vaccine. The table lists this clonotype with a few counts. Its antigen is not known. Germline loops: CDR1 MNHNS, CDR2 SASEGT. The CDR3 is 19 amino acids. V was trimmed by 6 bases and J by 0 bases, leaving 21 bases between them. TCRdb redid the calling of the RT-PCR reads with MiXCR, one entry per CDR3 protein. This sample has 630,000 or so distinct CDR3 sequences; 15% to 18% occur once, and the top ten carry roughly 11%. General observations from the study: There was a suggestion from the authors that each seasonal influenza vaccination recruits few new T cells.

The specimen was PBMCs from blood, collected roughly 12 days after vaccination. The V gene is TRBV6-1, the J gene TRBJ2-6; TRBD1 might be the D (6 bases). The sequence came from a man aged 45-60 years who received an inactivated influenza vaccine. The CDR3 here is CASRALGQLTRSGANVLTF. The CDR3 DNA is TGTGCCAGCAGGGCGCTAGGACAGTTAACTCGCTCTGGGGCCAACGTCCTGACTTTC.